This TCR beta chain is from a study of PD-1 blockade in classical Hodgkin lymphoma. All patients experienced relapse after autologous stem cell transplantation, and brentuximab vedotin exposure was variable. Responses achieved at best were complete response, partial response or progressive disease. Study-wide findings and caveats: Baseline diversity in complete responders resembled that of newly diagnosed patients. CD4+ but not CD8+ TCR diversity rose significantly by C4D1. Nivolumab initiation under 1 year post-ASCT meant exclusion.

Remarks on this clone: The antigen is unknown.

TCRdb keeps only in-frame clones here, not all; method: immunoSEQ multiplex PCR. Here the sample spans some 23,000 clones, over 60% being singletons. V was clipped by 4 bases and J by 1 base; unmatched bases: 8. This CDR3 spans 16 amino acids. The germline gives CDR1 SNHLY, CDR2 FYNNEI. Specimen: peripheral blood mononuclear cells (PBMCs), collected before the second cycle of nivolumab. This receptor was obtained from a human donor with classical Hodgkin lymphoma. This sequence joins TRBV2 and TRBJ2-3, with 7 nucleotides matching TRBD2. CDR3 sequence: CASSAWVSGGTDTQYF. CDR3 DNA: TGTGCCAGCAGTGCGTGGGTAAGCGGGGGCACAGATACGCAGTATTTT.